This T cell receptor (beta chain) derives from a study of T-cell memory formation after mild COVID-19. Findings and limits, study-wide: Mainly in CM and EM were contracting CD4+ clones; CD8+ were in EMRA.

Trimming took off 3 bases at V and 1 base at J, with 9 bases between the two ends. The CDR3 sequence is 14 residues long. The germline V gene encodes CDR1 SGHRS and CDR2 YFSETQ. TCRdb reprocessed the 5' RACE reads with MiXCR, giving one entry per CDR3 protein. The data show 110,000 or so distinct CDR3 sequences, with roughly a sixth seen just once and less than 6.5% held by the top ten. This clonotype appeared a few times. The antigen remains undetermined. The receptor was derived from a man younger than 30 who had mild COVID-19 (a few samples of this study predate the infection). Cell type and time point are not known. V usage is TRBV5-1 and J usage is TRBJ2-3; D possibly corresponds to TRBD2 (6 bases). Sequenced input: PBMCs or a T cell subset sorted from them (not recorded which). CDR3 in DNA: TGCGCCAGCAGCTGGTGGGGGGGCACAGATACGCAGTATTTT. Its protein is CASSWWGGTDTQYF.